The TCR beta chain described here comes from a study of neurological immune-mediated disorders. This clonotype was detected ten times or more. The method for making cDNA was 5'RACE, and it used 10-nucleotide random UMIs. Over 200 million TCR-beta sequences, together covering 15-18 subjects, were produced by every individual sequencing run that was carried out. TCRdb used MiXCR to reprocess the 5' RACE reads, holding one entry per CDR3 protein. The data show 84,000 or so distinct CDR3 sequences, with over 10% seen just once and roughly 5% held by the top ten. Time point here: longitudinal time-point 2. Germline-derived CDR1 and CDR2 are SGHAT and FQNNGV. CDR3 length: 17 residues. The ends lost 2 bases at V and 1 base at J; junction bases unmatched: 2.

The sample was PBMCs. This sequence joins TRBV11-2 and TRBJ2-1; TRBD2 matches at 13 bases. The sequence was obtained from a female donor with HTLV-1-associated myelopathy (HAM/TSP). CDR3 loop: CASSLSGLAGSYNEQFF. The DNA for the CDR3 is TGTGCCAGCAGCTTATCGGGACTAGCGGGGTCCTACAATGAGCAGTTCTTC.